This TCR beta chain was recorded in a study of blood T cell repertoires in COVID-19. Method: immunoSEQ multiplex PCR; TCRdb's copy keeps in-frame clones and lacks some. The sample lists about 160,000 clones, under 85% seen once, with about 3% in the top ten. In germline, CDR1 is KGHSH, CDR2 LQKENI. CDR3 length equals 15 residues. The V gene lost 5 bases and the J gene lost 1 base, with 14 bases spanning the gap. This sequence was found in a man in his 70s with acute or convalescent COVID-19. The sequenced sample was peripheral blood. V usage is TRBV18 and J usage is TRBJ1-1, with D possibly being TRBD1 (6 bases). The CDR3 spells CASSSLGGGNTEAFF. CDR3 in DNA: TGTGCCAGCTCATCCCTTGGGGGCGGGAACACTGAAGCTTTCTTT.